The 14 T cell receptor beta chains given below trace back to one sample, sequenced in a study of T cell repertoires in cytomegalovirus infection. TCRdb itself ran the reads through MiXCR, one entry per CDR3 protein. Altogether around 180,000 distinct CDR3 sequences are present, roughly 30% being singletons, with the ten largest covering 30% to 35%. The sequencing sample was made of PBMCs. The receptors come from a human donor in good health (CMV status not recorded). Some clones in this sample may be carry-over from other donors' samples.

The chain uses TRBV14 and TRBJ1-2; TRBD1 might be the D (6 bases). The CDR3 spans 14 residues. Germline V lookup: CDR1 SGHDN, CDR2 FVKESK. V shed 3 bases and J shed 8 bases, with 16 bases lying between them. The DNA for the CDR3 is TGTGCCAGCAGCCAGAACAGCAGGACAGCCGGCTACACCTTC. The encoded protein is CASSQNSRTAGYTF.

The genes are TRBV15 and TRBJ2-6, with D unclear. This CDR3 is 13 amino acids long. V was cut by 0 bases and J by 18 bases, with 15 bases left in between. Per germline, CDR1 LNHNV and CDR2 YYDKDF (reference sequence). The CDR3 DNA is TGTGCCACCAGCAGAGATATAGCAGGTACCGGGACTTTC. Translating it yields CATSRDIAGTGTF.

The chain is built from TRBV29-1 and TRBJ2-1, with no clear D. This CDR3 is built from 11 residues. The germline V gene has CDR1 SQVTM and CDR2 ANQGSEA. V was shortened by 6 bases and J by 4 bases, with 7 bases between the two germline ends. The CDR3 reads CSVRSYNEQFF. CDR3 bases: TGCAGCGTCCGCAGTTACAATGAGCAGTTCTTC.

This clonotype was seen a handful of times. J is TRBJ1-2 and V is TRBV28; no clear D gene. CDR1 MDHEN and CDR2 SYDVKM come from the germline V gene. Trimming shortened V by 3 bases and J by 3 bases, and 11 bases separated the two germline ends. This CDR3 is built from 14 residues. The CDR3 spells CASSFPGAYYGYTF. The CDR3 nucleotides are TGTGCCAGCAGTTTCCCCGGTGCTTACTATGGCTACACCTTC.

This clonotype appeared a few times. The chain employs TRBV12-5 and TRBJ2-7; D not resolved. There are 13 residues in the CDR3. Per the germline V gene, CDR1 is LGHNT and CDR2 is FRNRAP. V was clipped by 3 bases and J by 3 bases, with 9 bases between them. The DNA for the CDR3 is TGTGCTAGTGGTTTAAACAGCATCTACGAGCAGTACTTC. Translated, it gives CASGLNSIYEQYF.

The CDR3 loop is CASSSNRGGETQYF. CDR3 bases: TGTGCCAGCAGTTCTAACAGGGGTGGGGAGACCCAGTACTTC. This chain links TRBV6-6 with TRBJ2-5; 7 bases agree with TRBD1. Trimming at V came to 4 bases and at J to 5 bases, leaving 7 bases not matched to a gene. Looked up from germline, CDR1 is MNHNY and CDR2 is SVGAGI (reference sequence). The CDR3 covers 14 residues.

The table lists this clonotype with many counts. This rearrangement joins TRBV7-2 to TRBJ2-7; unclear D gene. V lost 1 base and J lost 8, with 15 bases in between. The CDR3 consists of 14 residues. Germline values: CDR1 SGHTA, CDR2 FQGNSA. The CDR3, as DNA: TGTGCCAGCAGCTTAGTAGCCCTCTCTCTAAAGCAGTACTTC. Its translation: CASSLVALSLKQYF.

The chain uses TRBV7-2 and TRBJ2-2; no clear D gene. Germline CDR1 is SGHTA and CDR2 is FQGNSA. V gave up 0 bases and J gave up 4 bases, with 12 bases separating them. This CDR3 has 16 amino acids. The CDR3 DNA follows: TGTGCCAGCAGCTTAGCTAGGCATTGGCGCACCGGGGAGCTGTTTTTT. Its translation: CASSLARHWRTGELFF.

This clonotype was recorded a few times. The V gene is TRBV7-6, the J gene TRBJ1-1, with D perhaps TRBD1 (5 bases). This CDR3 has 16 amino acids. V was trimmed by 5 bases and J by 1 base, leaving 17 bases between them. Looked up from germline, CDR1 is SGHVS and CDR2 is FNYEAQ. CDR3 DNA sequence: TGTGCCAGCAGCCCCGGGGGACCTGGAGGGAACACTGAAGCTTTCTTT. Its translation: CASSPGGPGGNTEAFF.

The chain has TRBV12-5 and TRBJ1-5; 7 bases align to TRBD1. There are 19 residues in the CDR3. The germline V gene encodes CDR1 LGHNT and CDR2 FRNRAP. V shed 5 bases, J shed 2 bases, and the junction held 18 bases outside the gene matches. The DNA of the CDR3 is TGTGCTAGTGGTCCCAGTCCGGGACAGTGGTCCTATGGCAATCAGCCCCAGCATTTT. Encoded protein: CASGPSPGQWSYGNQPQHF.

The chain has TRBV29-1 and TRBJ2-3, with 7 nucleotides matching TRBD2. V dropped 6 bases and J dropped 2; count of bases not matched to a gene: 5. Per the germline V gene, CDR1 is SQVTM and CDR2 is ANQGSEA. CDR3 size: 13 residues. The CDR3 DNA follows: TGCAGCGTATCCGGGACTAACACAGATACGCAGTATTTT. Protein product: CSVSGTNTDTQYF.

V gene TRBV7-2 combines with J gene TRBJ1-2; D is perhaps TRBD1 (6 bases). Germline assignment: CDR1 SGHTA and CDR2 FQGNSA. Trimming took 0 bases from V and 7 from J, leaving 15 bases between them. The CDR3 extends over 15 amino acids. The CDR3 is CASSLALQGTGGYTF. The CDR3 DNA sequence: TGTGCCAGCAGCTTAGCCCTACAGGGAACGGGTGGCTACACCTTC.

This rearrangement joins TRBV6-5 to TRBJ1-1, with D possibly being TRBD1 (5 bases). This CDR3 has 14 residues. The germline CDR1 and CDR2 sequences are MNHEY and SVGAGI. Trimming shortened V by 5 bases and J by 6 bases, and 16 bases separated the two germline ends. CDR3 protein: CASSLHQGGPEAFF. The CDR3 DNA sequence: TGTGCCAGCAGTCTGCATCAGGGCGGGCCTGAAGCTTTCTTT.

This clonotype appeared once. V usage is TRBV5-5 and J usage is TRBJ1-5; a weak D match, TRBD1 (6 bases). This CDR3 is built from 15 residues. Germline values: CDR1 SGHKS, CDR2 YYEKEE (reference sequence). Trimming took 1 base from V and 5 from J, leaving 13 bases between them. CDR3 DNA sequence: TGTGCCAGCAGCTTGAGGCAGGGGATGGATCAGCCCCAGCATTTT. This translates into CASSLRQGMDQPQHF.